These 30 T cell receptor beta chains originate from one sample sequenced in a study of OX40 agonist ivuxolimab in advanced cancers. Sequencing was performed with immunoSEQ multiplex PCR; in TCRdb, only in-frame clones are kept and a portion is missing. Among about 65,000 clones, roughly 90% were seen once, and the ten largest hold roughly 1%. The material sequenced was CD4+ or CD8+ T cells sorted from blood, taken in a trial of the OX40 agonist ivuxolimab. The source is an adult with an advanced solid tumor such as melanoma, head and neck, liver or kidney cancer.

This clone was seen a handful of times. This chain joins TRBV2 and TRBJ1-3; D remains unclear. The CDR3 extends over 12 amino acids. In germline, CDR1 is SNHLY, CDR2 FYNNEI. V was trimmed by 6 bases and J by 0 bases, leaving 3 bases between them. CDR3 sequence reads: CASRGSGNTIYF. CDR3 DNA sequence: TGTGCCAGCAGGGGCTCTGGAAACACCATATATTTT.

This rearrangement joins TRBV6-1 to TRBJ1-4, with D maybe TRBD1 (6 bases). Deletions cut 6 bases from V and 0 bases from J, with 11 bases between. This CDR3 has 15 amino acids. Per the germline V gene, CDR1 is MNHNS and CDR2 is SASEGT. The CDR3 loop is CASRPGAATNEKLFF. Written as DNA, the CDR3 is TGTGCCAGCAGGCCAGGGGCAGCAACTAATGAAAAACTGTTTTTT.

The gene calls are TRBV5-4 and TRBJ2-1, with TRBD2 identical over 10 bases. The V and J ends lost 4 bases and 4 bases, in that order; junction bases with no gene match: 8. The CDR3 has 16 amino acids. Per the germline V gene, CDR1 is SGHNT and CDR2 is YYREEE (reference sequence). The CDR3: CASSRRTSGAYNEQFF. The CDR3 DNA reads as TGTGCCAGCAGCCGGCGCACTAGCGGGGCATACAATGAGCAGTTCTTC. The full variable domain, its missing parts supplied by reference TRBV5-4 and TRBJ2-1, is ETGVTQSPTHLIKTRGQQVTLRCSSQSGHNTVSWYQQALGQGPQFIFQYYREEENGRGNFPPRFSGLQFPNYSSELNVNALELDDSALYLCASSRRTSGAYNEQFFGPGTRLTVL.

The chain links TRBV18 to TRBJ1-2, with 8 positions matching TRBD1. The J segment lost 2 bases and the V segment lost 3 bases, leaving 2 bases of the junction unmatched. The CDR3 has 14 residues. Germline loops: CDR1 KGHSH, CDR2 LQKENI. CDR3 nucleotides: TGTGCCAGCTCACCCGGACAGGGAAACTATGGCTACACCTTC. Translation: CASSPGQGNYGYTF.

The rearrangement joins TRBV5-8 to TRBJ1-5, with 10 bases identical to TRBD1. CDR3 length: 15 amino acids. J was trimmed by 3 bases and V by 3 bases; bases with no gene match: 3. CDR1 is SGHTS and CDR2 is YDEGEE in the germline V gene. DNA of the CDR3: TGTGCCAGCAGCTCCGGGACAGGGGACAATCAGCCCCAGCATTTT. Translating gives CASSSGTGDNQPQHF.

This clone has just one count. V and J are TRBV9 and TRBJ2-5; possibly TRBD2 for D (5 bases). Trimming shortened V by 0 bases and J by 3 bases, and 15 bases separated the two germline ends. The CDR3 length is 16 residues. Germline V gene sequence: CDR1 SGDLS, CDR2 YYNGEE. CDR3 nucleotide sequence: TGTGCCAGCAGCGTAGAGGCCCAAATAGCGAAAGAGACCCAGTACTTC. Translation: CASSVEAQIAKETQYF.

The rearrangement uses TRBV6-1 and TRBJ1-5; maybe TRBD1 (5 bases). Trimming shortened V by 5 bases and J by 2 bases, and 13 bases separated the two germline ends. The CDR3 runs to 15 residues. CDR1 and CDR2 from the germline V gene are MNHNS and SASEGT. The CDR3 loop reads CASSLGKGRNQPQHF. In DNA form, the CDR3 reads TGTGCCAGCAGTCTGGGAAAGGGACGCAATCAGCCCCAGCATTTT.

The V gene is TRBV5-1, the J gene TRBJ1-6, with D perhaps matching TRBD1 (6 bases). This CDR3 region has 14 residues. V lost 6 bases to trimming and J lost 0 bases, with 7 bases between them. Per the germline V gene, CDR1 is SGHRS and CDR2 is YFSETQ. The CDR3 coding sequence is TGCGCCAGCAAGGGGGACTCCTATAATTCACCCCTCCACTTT. It codes for CASKGDSYNSPLHF.

The V gene is TRBV5-5, the J gene TRBJ1-1; the match to TRBD1 covers 7 bases. With 1 base clipped from V and 5 bases from J, the junction kept 14 bases outside the gene matches. The CDR3 is 17 residues long. Germline CDR1 reads SGHKS; CDR2 reads YYEKEE (reference sequence). The CDR3 is CASSLSPAEGARTEAFF. Here the CDR3 DNA reads TGTGCCAGCAGCTTGTCCCCCGCGGAGGGGGCGAGGACTGAAGCTTTCTTT.

This chain uses TRBV23-1 with TRBJ2-3, with D tentatively TRBD2 (6 bases). TRBV23-1 is an ORF for which the function is uncertain. Trimming removed 3 bases from V and 5 bases from J, with 15 bases in between. CDR3 length: 15 residues. CDR3 region: CASSQRGAHRDTQYF. The CDR3 DNA follows: TGCGCCAGCAGTCAGCGCGGGGCGCACAGAGATACGCAGTATTTT.

The gene calls are TRBV19 and TRBJ1-1; weak D call: TRBD1 (5 bases). The CDR3 has 14 residues. V gave up 7 bases and J gave up 5 bases, with 17 bases separating them. Germline CDR1 and CDR2: LNHDA and SQIVND (reference sequence). CDR3 in DNA: TGTGCCAGTATGGGGAACGCAGGGAGGACTGAAGCTTTCTTT. Protein product: CASMGNAGRTEAFF.

The chain couples TRBV5-4 to TRBJ2-5, with 7 bases aligning to TRBD2. Germline V gene lookup returns CDR1 SGHNT and CDR2 YYREEE (reference sequence). This CDR3 has 15 amino acids. The V and J ends lost 0 bases and 2 bases, in that order; junction bases with no gene match: 4. DNA of the CDR3: TGTGCCAGCAGCTTGGGCCTAGCGGTTCAAGAGACCCAGTACTTC. Translation gives CASSLGLAVQETQYF.

The V call is TRBV5-4, the J call TRBJ1-2, with D tentatively TRBD1 (6 bases). The germline gives CDR1 SGHNT, CDR2 YYREEE (reference sequence). The CDR3 runs to 15 residues. V dropped 0 bases and J dropped 4 bases, with 13 bases sitting between them. The CDR3 protein is CASSLVAGASYGYTF. As DNA, the CDR3 is TGTGCCAGCAGCTTGGTGGCAGGGGCCTCCTATGGCTACACCTTC.

This clone occurred once. This rearrangement joins TRBV2 to TRBJ2-2; a possible D gene is TRBD2 (6 bases). Trimming cost V 4 bases and J 2 bases, with 17 bases left between them. This CDR3 is built from 17 residues. Germline CDR1 is SNHLY and CDR2 is FYNNEI. In nucleotides, the CDR3 is TGTGCCAGCAGTGGCGCTGGAGGGTCCCGAAACACCGGGGAGCTGTTTTTT. It specifies CASSGAGGSRNTGELFF.

This chain joins TRBV7-9 and TRBJ1-2; 11 bases line up with TRBD1. J gave up 8 bases and V 5 bases, and 7 bases lay outside the gene matches. This CDR3 region has 14 residues. From germline, CDR1 is SEHNR and CDR2 FQNEAQ (reference sequence). The CDR3 nucleotides are TGTGCCAGCAGCCGGGGACAGGGGGTCGGAGGCTACACCTTC. It is translated as CASSRGQGVGGYTF.

This chain joins TRBV10-2 and TRBJ2-3, with D uncertain. CDR1 is WSHSY and CDR2 is SAAADI in the germline V gene. This CDR3 region has 15 residues. Trimming cost V 3 bases and J 0 bases, with 10 bases left between them. CDR3 amino acids: CASSDHSSSTDTQYF. CDR3 in DNA: TGCGCCAGCAGTGATCACAGTTCAAGCACAGATACGCAGTATTTT.

The V gene is TRBV5-4, the J gene TRBJ2-3, with TRBD1 identical over 8 bases. The ends lost 3 bases at V and 1 base at J; junction bases unmatched: 4. The germline CDR1 and CDR2 sequences are SGHNT and YYREEE (reference sequence). This CDR3 region has 15 residues. In DNA, the CDR3 is TGTGCCAGCAGCTCTTCGACAGGGGGCACAGATACGCAGTATTTT. As protein: CASSSSTGGTDTQYF. Based on the CDR3 plus reference TRBV5-4 and TRBJ2-3, the full variable domain is ETGVTQSPTHLIKTRGQQVTLRCSSQSGHNTVSWYQQALGQGPQFIFQYYREEENGRGNFPPRFSGLQFPNYSSELNVNALELDDSALYLCASSSSTGGTDTQYFGPGTRLTVL.

This clone showed up just once. V usage is TRBV5-6 and J usage is TRBJ2-1; D is uncertain. The germline gives CDR1 SGHDT, CDR2 YYEEEE. The CDR3 runs 15 residues. Trimming cost V 2 bases and J 0 bases, with 9 bases left between them. DNA of the CDR3: TGTGCCAGCAGCTTTGATCCGAGCTCCTACAATGAGCAGTTCTTC. Translation: CASSFDPSSYNEQFF.

In its sample, this clone was seen once. This chain links TRBV2 with TRBJ2-7; TRBD1 might be the D (6 bases). V lost 6 bases and J lost 4, with 13 bases in between. The germline V gene has CDR1 SNHLY and CDR2 FYNNEI. The CDR3 extends over 13 amino acids. CDR3 protein: CASRRDIGYEQYF. The DNA of the CDR3 is TGTGCCAGCAGAAGGGACATCGGATACGAGCAGTACTTC.

This clone is a singleton in its sample. This sequence joins TRBV19 and TRBJ2-7; D may be TRBD2 (5 bases). This CDR3 is built from 13 residues. Germline CDR1 is LNHDA and CDR2 is SQIVND (reference sequence). V shed 6 bases and J shed 6 bases, with 15 bases lying between them. Here the CDR3 reads CASSLGRSVEQYF. CDR3 bases: TGTGCCAGTAGCCTAGGGAGATCCGTCGAGCAGTACTTC. The complete variable domain, with remaining parts taken from reference TRBV19 and TRBJ2-7, reads DGGITQSPKYLFRKEGQNVTLSCEQNLNHDAMYWYRQDPGQGLRLIYYSQIVNDFQKGDIAEGYSVSREKKESFPLTVTSAQKNPTAFYLCASSLGRSVEQYFGPGTRLTVT.

J is TRBJ1-6 and V is TRBV6-6, with D possibly being TRBD1 (5 bases). Germline assignment: CDR1 MNHNY and CDR2 SVGAGI (reference sequence). Trimming stripped 6 bases from V and 0 bases from J, with 12 bases between. This CDR3 has 16 residues. The CDR3 DNA reads as TGTGCCAGCAGAGATGACAGCCGCTCCTATAATTCACCCCTCCACTTT. As protein: CASRDDSRSYNSPLHF.

This chain connects TRBV6-5 to TRBJ1-2, with TRBD1 matching over 7 bases. V lost 6 bases and J lost 4; bases outside the gene matches: 11. This CDR3 spans 15 amino acids. CDR1 MNHEY and CDR2 SVGAGI come from the germline V gene. The CDR3: CASRALGQQSYGYTF. In nucleotides, the CDR3 is TGTGCCAGCAGAGCCTTGGGACAGCAGTCCTATGGCTACACCTTC.

The chain has TRBV6-5 and TRBJ2-5; TRBD2 might be the D (5 bases). CDR3 length: 13 amino acids. V dropped 10 bases and J dropped 2 bases, with 14 bases sitting between them. The V gene's germline CDR1 is MNHEY and CDR2 SVGAGI. CDR3 nucleotides: TGTGCCACTAGAGGGTCGGTACAAGAGACCCAGTACTTC. Residues: CATRGSVQETQYF.

The chain links TRBV19 to TRBJ2-5, with D hard to call. V was cut by 3 bases and J by 2 bases, with 10 bases left in between. The germline V gene encodes CDR1 LNHDA and CDR2 SQIVND (reference sequence). There are 14 residues in the CDR3. The CDR3 nucleotides read TGTGCCAGTAGTATGGAAAGATCTCAAGAGACCCAGTACTTC. Its translation: CASSMERSQETQYF.

V usage is TRBV18 and J usage is TRBJ1-1; D remains unclear. With 3 bases removed from V and 0 bases from J, the gap between germline ends came to 11 bases. CDR3 length: 15 amino acids. Germline assignment: CDR1 KGHSH and CDR2 LQKENI. The CDR3 DNA sequence: TGTGCCAGCTCACCCCCCCAGCAGATGAACACTGAAGCTTTCTTT. Translated, it gives CASSPPQQMNTEAFF.

The chain uses TRBV5-5 and TRBJ2-7; D possibly corresponds to TRBD1 (6 bases). Germline CDR1 reads SGHKS; CDR2 reads YYEKEE (reference sequence). Trimming cost V 3 bases and J 2 bases, with 12 bases left between them. The CDR3 consists of 14 residues. Written as DNA, the CDR3 is TGTGCCAGCAGCTGGGGGCAGGGGACCTACGAGCAGTACTTC. This gives the protein CASSWGQGTYEQYF.

The chain couples TRBV4-2 to TRBJ1-2; 8 bases match TRBD1. Germline CDR1 and CDR2: LGHNA and YNFKEQ. The CDR3 has 15 amino acids. The V segment lost 0 bases and the J segment 4 bases; nucleotides outside the gene matches: 4. The CDR3 nucleotides read TGTGCCAGCAGCCAAGAACGGACAGGGCCCTATGGCTACACCTTC. Translated, it gives CASSQERTGPYGYTF.

The chain recombines TRBV2 with TRBJ2-2; D is ambiguous. This CDR3 comprises 15 residues. Trimming took 6 bases from V and 0 from J, leaving 11 bases between them. Per the germline V gene, CDR1 is SNHLY and CDR2 is FYNNEI. The CDR3 sequence is CASRQEAANTGELFF. Here the CDR3 DNA reads TGTGCCAGCAGACAAGAGGCGGCGAACACCGGGGAGCTGTTTTTT.

The chain recombines TRBV2 with TRBJ1-2; D call uncertain. The V end was cut by 2 bases, the J end by 7 bases, with 11 bases between. CDR1 and CDR2 (germline): SNHLY, FYNNEI. The length of the CDR3 is 13 residues. CDR3 loop: CASSEIPTAGYTF. CDR3 nucleotide sequence: TGTGCCAGCAGTGAAATCCCTACGGCTGGCTACACCTTC.

The V and J genes are TRBV4-1 and TRBJ2-7; D is perhaps TRBD1 (6 bases). V was pared by 1 base and J by 10 bases, with 14 bases between. The length of the CDR3 is 13 residues. Germline V lookup: CDR1 MGHRA, CDR2 YSYEKL. The CDR3: CASSQVYRESQYF. The CDR3 DNA reads TGCGCCAGCAGCCAAGTTTACAGGGAGAGTCAGTACTTC.